The next 32 T cell receptor beta chains were all read from a single sample in a study of tumor-infiltrating lymphocytes in primary liver carcinoma. It was from approximately 22-30 mg of unsorted bulk tissue that RNA and DNA were co-extracted. Production of TCR beta cDNA used 500 ng total RNA together with a constant-region primer. Slightly modified ARM-PCR, run as three nested multiplex PCR rounds, produced the TCR beta libraries. For about 11 cycles apiece, the opening two PCR rounds ran with TRBV1-TRBV30 forward primers and a C-beta reverse primer. TCRdb ran MiXCR on the multiplex PCR reads and lists one entry per CDR3 protein. Of 95,000 to 100,000 distinct CDR3 sequences in the sample, about 67% are singletons; the top ten hold around 12%. Sequences were obtained from liver tumor tissue from sampling region 2. Subset here: tumor region T2, inferior pole. Source of these receptors: a woman aged 55 to 70 with primary liver carcinoma and hepatitis B virus infection.

Remarks on this clonotype: At one end, the junction sequence differs from germline, possibly due to a read error. The V and J genes are TRBV5-1 and TRBJ1-3; D is undetermined. The CDR3 sequence is 14 residues long. Germline CDR1 is SGHRS and CDR2 is YFSETQ. The CDR3, as DNA: TGCGCCAGCACCTTGGCCGACGCTGGAAACACCATATATTTT. Amino acids: CASTLADAGNTIYF.

The rearrangement links TRBV18 to TRBJ2-3, with D perhaps matching TRBD1 (5 bases). Germline CDR1 is KGHSH and CDR2 is LQKENI. This CDR3 spans 15 amino acids. The V gene lost 1 base and the J gene lost 4 bases, with 12 bases spanning the gap. The CDR3 coding sequence is TGTGCCAGCTCACCACAAGGGGATTTCGCAGATACGCAGTATTTT. Protein: CASSPQGDFADTQYF.

The CDR3 DNA follows: TGCGCCAGCAGCTTGGCCTCGACTAGCGGATCCTACGAGCAGTACTTC. It codes for CASSLASTSGSYEQYF. V gene TRBV5-1 combines with J gene TRBJ2-7, with 9 bases fitting TRBD2. In germline, CDR1 is SGHRS, CDR2 YFSETQ. The CDR3 is made up of 16 amino acids. V gave up 0 bases and J gave up 1 base; unmatched junction bases: 5.

A remark on this clonotype: Its ends do not fully match the called genes, so a read error is possible. The chain has TRBV30 and TRBJ2-2, with D tentatively TRBD1 or TRBD2 (6 bases each). The CDR3 loop spans 17 amino acids. Germline V CDR1 and CDR2: GTSNPN, SVGIG (reference sequence). The DNA of the CDR3 is TGTGCCTGGAGACCACAGGGACTGGTTAAAATCGTCGGGGAGTTGTTTTTT. As protein: CAWRPQGLVKIVGELFF.

Concerning this clonotype itself: A single base separates this from a much larger clone, so it may be a read error. J is TRBJ2-7 and V is TRBV30; weak D call: TRBD1 (5 bases). Trimming shortened V by 5 bases and J by 9 bases, and 14 bases separated the two germline ends. The germline gives CDR1 GTSNPN, CDR2 SVGIG (reference sequence). This CDR3 is 11 amino acids long. The DNA for the CDR3 is TGTGCCTGGTCCCAGGGCAAGGGGCAGTACTTC. It specifies CAWSQGKGQYF. Based on the CDR3 plus reference TRBV30 and TRBJ2-7, the full variable domain is SQTIHQWPATLVQPVGSPLSLECTVEGTSNPNLYWYRQAAGRGLQLLFYSVGIGQISSEVPQNLSASRPQDRQFILSSKKLLLSDSGFYLCAWSQGKGQYFGPGTRLTVT.

In this sample, this clonotype turned up a few times. Given a much more abundant clone one base away, this may be a read error. The chain has TRBV11-3 and TRBJ2-4; a possible D gene is TRBD1 (7 bases). This CDR3 region has 16 residues. Per germline, CDR1 SGHNT and CDR2 YENEEA. CDR3 region: CASIYRRRGRENIQHF. The CDR3 DNA follows: TGTGCCAGCATCTACAGACGGAGGGGGCGGGAAAACATTCAGCACTTC. The whole variable domain, filled in from reference TRBV11-3 and TRBJ2-4, reads EAGVVQSPRYKIIEKKQPVAFWCNPISGHNTLYWYLQNLGQGPELLIRYENEEAVDDSQLPKDRFSAERLKGVDSTLKIQPAELGDSAVYLCASIYRRRGRENIQHFGAGTRLSVL.

The chain uses TRBV5-1 and TRBJ2-3; D possibly corresponds to TRBD1 (6 bases). This CDR3 comprises 15 residues. From germline, CDR1 is SGHRS and CDR2 YFSETQ. V was trimmed by 4 bases and J by 5 bases, leaving 17 bases between them. The CDR3 loop is CASSANRVGGDTQYF. The DNA of the CDR3 is TGCGCCAGCAGCGCAAACAGGGTCGGCGGAGATACGCAGTATTTT.

This clonotype was observed at least ten times. A read error may be the cause here, since a much bigger clone is one base away. This chain joins TRBV4-2 and TRBJ1-1, with D unclear. The CDR3 length is 13 residues. From germline, CDR1 is LGHNA and CDR2 YNFKEQ. As DNA, the CDR3 is TGTGCCGGCAGGCTAAAGAGGGACACTGAAGCTTTCTTT. This codes for CAGRLKRDTEAFF.

Turning to this clonotype: The junction shows a germline mismatch at one end, possibly a read error. The chain couples TRBV11-2 to TRBJ2-7; D could derive from TRBD1 or TRBD2 (6 bases each). The CDR3 extends over 16 amino acids. Germline V gene sequence: CDR1 SGHAT, CDR2 FQNNGV. The CDR3 DNA reads TGTGTCAGCAGCTTAGCGCCGGGGGCAGGAGGCTACGAGCAGTATTTC. Amino acid sequence: CVSSLAPGAGGYEQYF.

The CDR3 protein is CASSLVATGFPGELFF. The CDR3 nucleotides are TGTGCCAGCAGCTTGGTGGCTACTGGGTTTCCTGGGGAGCTGTTTTTT. The rearrangement uses TRBV5-5 and TRBJ2-2; no reliable D call. The CDR3 is made up of 16 amino acids. The V gene lost 0 bases and the J gene lost 8 bases, with 17 bases spanning the gap. Germline V lookup: CDR1 SGHKS, CDR2 YYEKEE (reference sequence).

This clonotype was detected ten times or more. The J gene is TRBJ1-6, the V gene TRBV28; unclear D gene. V was pared by 2 bases and J by 6 bases, with 8 bases between. Germline loops: CDR1 MDHEN, CDR2 SYDVKM. The CDR3 is made up of 14 amino acids. The CDR3 DNA follows: TGTGCCAGCAGTTTAATAGGGCGTAATTCACCCCTCCACTTT. Its translation: CASSLIGRNSPLHF.

This rearrangement joins TRBV6-5 to TRBJ2-7, with D perhaps matching TRBD2 (5 bases). In germline, CDR1 is MNHEY, CDR2 SVGAGI. The CDR3 has 15 residues. V lost 1 base and J lost 4, with 14 bases in between. In nucleotides, the CDR3 is TGTGCCAGCAGTTACTTGAGTCCTAGCAGATACGAGCAGTACTTC. This encodes CASSYLSPSRYEQYF.

Remarks on this clonotype: One junction end does not reproduce the germline sequence, and a read error may be involved. CDR3: CASSQTSYEQYF. The CDR3 DNA follows: TGCGCCAGCAGCCAGACTAGCTACGAGCAGTACTTC. V usage is TRBV12-3 or TRBV12-4 and J usage is TRBJ2-7; tentative D call: TRBD2 (6 bases). The CDR3 consists of 12 residues.

This clonotype was observed once. In this CDR3 the conserved last residue, phenylalanine or tryptophan, is missing, so a read error is likely. The chain combines TRBV6-1 with TRBJ2-7, with D possibly TRBD2 on 6 matching bases. Germline V lookup: CDR1 MNHNS, CDR2 SASEGT. V was pared by 6 bases and J by 5 bases, with 17 bases between. The CDR3 contains 14 residues. As DNA, the CDR3 is TGTGCCAGCAGCCTAGGGGAGGCGCTGAACGAGCAGTACTTA. Amino acids: CASSLGEALNEQYL.

Points on this clonotype: The conserved final phenylalanine or tryptophan is absent from the CDR3, which likely points to a read error. The chain uses TRBV6-5 and TRBJ1-1; D not certain. From germline, CDR1 is MNHEY and CDR2 SVGAGI. This CDR3 is built from 15 residues. CDR3 residues: CDSIPTPTSNTEAFL. CDR3 sequence (DNA): TGTGACAGCATCCCGACACCTACATCGAACACTGAAGCTTTCTTA.

In the case of this clonotype: The junction departs from the called germline gene at one end, perhaps through a read error. This CDR3 is CASSYSGWQGTYEQCF. The DNA of the CDR3 is TGCGCCAGCAGCTATTCCGGTTGGCAGGGGACCTACGAGCAATGCTTC. The chain carries TRBV6-5 and TRBJ2-7, with D tentatively TRBD1 (6 bases). The germline CDR1 and CDR2 sequences are MNHEY and SVGAGI. The CDR3 loop spans 16 amino acids.

A remark on this clonotype: An end of the junction does not agree with germline; a read error may underlie this. The genes are TRBV11-2 and TRBJ2-5, with TRBD2 matching over 7 bases. The germline V gene encodes CDR1 SGHAT and CDR2 FQNNGV. CDR3 length equals 16 residues. CDR3 residues: CANSPYGGRTQETQYF. CDR3 DNA sequence: TGCGCCAACAGCCCCTATGGCGGGAGAACTCAAGAGACCCAGTACTTC.

In regard to this clonotype: A read error may produce the germline difference seen at one junction end. The CDR3 sequence is CVSRRLSTSTDTQYF. In DNA form, the CDR3 reads TGTGTCAGCAGGAGACTTTCAACTAGCACAGATACGCAGTATTTT. The V and J genes are TRBV28 and TRBJ2-3; D not resolved. The CDR3 consists of 15 residues. Looked up from germline, CDR1 is MDHEN and CDR2 is SYDVKM.

Turning to this clonotype: A much more abundant neighbour one base away suggests this may be a read error. This CDR3 reads CGSSDGTSGTDTQYF. CDR3 DNA: TGTGGCAGCAGTGACGGGACTAGCGGGACAGATACGCAGTATTTT. V gene TRBV6-4 combines with J gene TRBJ2-3; 12 nucleotides align to TRBD2. CDR3 length equals 15 residues. Germline assignment: CDR1 MRHNA and CDR2 SNTAGT.

The sample holds many counts of this clonotype. This chain links TRBV5-1 with TRBJ2-3; 14 bases map to TRBD2. The J segment lost 4 bases and the V segment lost 4 bases, leaving 5 bases of the junction unmatched. This CDR3 is 16 amino acids long. The V gene's germline CDR1 is SGHRS and CDR2 YFSETQ. Here the CDR3 reads CASSVTSGRGPDTQYF. The DNA for the CDR3 is TGCGCCAGCAGCGTGACTAGCGGGAGGGGGCCAGATACGCAGTATTTT.

This clonotype showed up many times. V usage is TRBV6-5 and J usage is TRBJ2-7; 7 bases align to TRBD1. The junction had 14 bases not matched to a gene; V was cut back by 6 bases and J by 3 bases. CDR3 length equals 16 residues. Germline CDR1 is MNHEY and CDR2 is SVGAGI. The CDR3 coding sequence is TGTGCCAGCAGAGCCCGCCGACAGGGTGGCGGCTACGAGCAGTACTTC. Translation: CASRARRQGGGYEQYF.

Comment on this clonotype: One junction end does not reproduce the germline sequence, and a read error may be involved. The genes are TRBV11-2 and TRBJ2-1; tentatively, D is TRBD1 (6 bases). Germline CDR1 reads SGHAT; CDR2 reads FQNNGV. The CDR3 extends over 17 amino acids. CDR3: CATSLTHGQWYSGEQFF. In DNA, the CDR3 is TGTGCCACCAGCTTAACCCACGGACAGTGGTACAGCGGTGAGCAGTTCTTC.

The chain employs TRBV2 and TRBJ2-7; 8 bases match TRBD2. The V segment lost 3 bases and the J segment 9 bases; nucleotides outside the gene matches: 13. Germline V gene sequence: CDR1 SNHLY, CDR2 FYNNEI. The CDR3 spans 15 residues. The CDR3 spells CASSEAGLESGGQYF. CDR3 coding DNA: TGTGCCAGCAGTGAGGCGGGACTAGAATCGGGCGGGCAGTACTTC.

The sample holds one count of this clonotype. The junction does not match germline at one end; this may be a read error. The chain is built from TRBV4-1 and TRBJ1-2, with D unclear. Germline V gives CDR1 MGHRA, CDR2 YSYEKL. The CDR3 consists of 13 residues. This CDR3 reads CASNQGIRRGYTF. CDR3 sequence (DNA): TGCGCCAGCAACCAAGGTATCAGGAGAGGCTACACCTTC.

This clonotype has at least ten counts. The rearrangement links TRBV30 to TRBJ2-4; TRBD2 might be the D (6 bases). Germline CDR1 reads GTSNPN; CDR2 reads SVGIG (reference sequence). V was cut by 0 bases and J by 5 bases, with 17 bases left in between. The CDR3 is 16 amino acids. The CDR3 loop is CAWSVPSLWEENIQYF. CDR3 nucleotides: TGTGCCTGGAGTGTACCTTCCTTGTGGGAGGAAAACATTCAGTACTTC.

Comments on this clonotype: Without the conserved terminal phenylalanine or tryptophan, this CDR3 likely stems from a read error. The CDR3 protein is CSVRQGARMDYCYTS. DNA for the CDR3: TGCAGCGTTCGACAGGGGGCGCGGATGGACTATTGCTACACCTCC. This sequence joins TRBV29-1 and TRBJ1-2, with 10 bases matching TRBD1. The CDR3 runs to 15 residues. The germline gives CDR1 SQVTM, CDR2 ANQGSEA.

The chain is built from TRBV6-5 and TRBJ1-4; D is ambiguous. CDR1 and CDR2 from the germline V gene are MNHEY and SVGAGI. The ends were cut back, 7 bases at V and 0 bases at J, with 9 bases in the middle. The CDR3 consists of 14 residues. Here the CDR3 reads CASTMGTTNEKLFF. CDR3 DNA: TGTGCCAGCACCATGGGAACAACTAATGAAAAACTGTTTTTT.

This clonotype was seen a few times. The CDR3 region has the DNA TGTGCCAGCAGTTTTTGGCAGTCCTTGTCCGCAGATACGCAGTATTTT. Translated: CASSFWQSLSADTQYF. The V gene is TRBV25-1, the J gene TRBJ2-3; D gene ambiguous. The V end lost 5 bases, the J end lost 4 bases, and 19 bases lay between the germline ends. CDR3 size: 16 residues. Germline V gene sequence: CDR1 MGHDK, CDR2 SYGVNS.

As for this clonotype: A much larger clone lies a single base off, so this may be a read error. The rearrangement links TRBV4-1 to TRBJ2-3; perhaps TRBD2 as D (6 bases). This CDR3 has 16 residues. From germline, CDR1 is MGHRA and CDR2 YSYEKL. The CDR3 reads CAGSLPRGLGTDTQYF. CDR3 nucleotides: TGCGCCGGCAGCCTCCCCCGGGGGTTGGGCACAGATACGCAGTATTTT.

This clonotype was seen many times. The chain combines TRBV6-1 with TRBJ1-2; D is ambiguous. Germline V lookup: CDR1 MNHNS, CDR2 SASEGT. V lost 11 bases and J 5 bases, leaving 15 bases between the germline ends. The CDR3 is made up of 12 amino acids. The chain's CDR3 is CAAGGRGYGYTF. DNA for the CDR3: TGTGCCGCAGGCGGTCGCGGGTATGGCTACACCTTC.

Regarding this clonotype: One junction end disagrees with the germline gene, perhaps due to a read error. The chain has TRBV11-2 and TRBJ1-6, with D uncertain. CDR3 length: 13 residues. Germline CDR1 is SGHAT and CDR2 is FQNNGV. The CDR3 region has the DNA TGTGTCAGCAGTTTAGAGCCGGGTTCACCCATCCACTTT. Translating it yields CVSSLEPGSPIHF.

This clonotype has a count of ten or more. The gene calls are TRBV30 and TRBJ2-3; 7 bases are shared with TRBD2. Germline V gives CDR1 GTSNPN, CDR2 SVGIG (reference sequence). The CDR3 loop spans 15 amino acids. V lost 2 bases and J lost 4; bases outside the gene matches: 9. The DNA for the CDR3 is TGTGCCTGGAGTTCCGGACTAGGTCGGGCAGATACGCAGTATTTT. It is translated as CAWSSGLGRADTQYF.